The following is a T cell receptor (beta chain) sequence with its context. The data were taken from a study of T cell responses to AZD1222 COVID-19 vaccine. Clones were read by immunoSEQ multiplex PCR, and TCRdb kept only the in-frame ones, dropping some. This sample carries approximately 140,000 clones, around 90% of them seen once, and the ten largest clones take about 3%. This CDR3 region has 10 residues. The rearrangement uses TRBV21-1 and TRBJ1-1. TRBV21-1 is shown as a pseudogene. The TCR originated in an adult in good health. Source: peripheral blood, taken on day 0 of MenACWY control vaccination. CDR3 in DNA: TGTGCCACCCGGGGGGCTGAAGCTTTCTTT. Its translation is CATRGAEAFF.